The clone carrying this TCR beta chain was recorded once. TCRdb's copy holds only in-frame clones and misses some; the assay was immunoSEQ multiplex PCR. The sample carries under 2,000,000 clones, about 94% recorded once. This sample is part of a study of shared clonotypes between healthy human individuals. Cells designated naive CD8 were CD45RO-negative and were positively selected for CCR7, with terminally differentiated effector memory CD45RA+ cells excluded. Looked up from germline, CDR1 is MDHEN and CDR2 is SYDVKM. V was cut by 6 bases and J by 6 bases, with 18 bases left in between. The CDR3 is made up of 15 amino acids.

The sample comprised naive CD8+ T cells sorted from blood. V gene TRBV28 combines with J gene TRBJ1-5; D remains unclear. The clonotype comes from a young man in good health. CDR3 DNA: TGTGCCAGCAGGCATGGGGTGCAATCAGGTCAGCCCCAGCATTTT. Amino acids: CASRHGVQSGQPQHF.